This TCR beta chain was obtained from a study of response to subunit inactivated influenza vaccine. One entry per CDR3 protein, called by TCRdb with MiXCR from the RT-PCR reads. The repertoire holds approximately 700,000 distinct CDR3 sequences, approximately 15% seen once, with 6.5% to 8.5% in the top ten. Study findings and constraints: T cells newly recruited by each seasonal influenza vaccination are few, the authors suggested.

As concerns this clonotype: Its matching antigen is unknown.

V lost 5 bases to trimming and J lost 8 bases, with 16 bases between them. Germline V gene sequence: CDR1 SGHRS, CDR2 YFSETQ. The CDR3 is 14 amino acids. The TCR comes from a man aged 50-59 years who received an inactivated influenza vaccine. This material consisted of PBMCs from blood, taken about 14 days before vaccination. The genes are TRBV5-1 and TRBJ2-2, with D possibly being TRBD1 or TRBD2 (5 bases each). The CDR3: CASRPQRDGGELFF. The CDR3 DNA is TGCGCCAGCAGACCCCAGAGGGACGGTGGGGAGCTGTTTTTT.